The 6 T cell receptor beta chains below were found in one sample sequenced in a study of resident and recirculating memory T cells in vitiligo (dated by TCRdb to about 2018). The library was prepared using the immunoSEQ multiplex PCR assay. Held by TCRdb, this immuneACCESS table contains in-frame sequences only and omits some clones. Under half of the omission traces to an unresolved V gene where checked; the cause of the rest is unknown. This sample comprises 55,000 to 75,000 clones, roughly 90% of them detected only once. Jointly, the top ten make up just under 5% of the sample. Specimen: blood. These receptors all stem from a male donor with vitiligo.

This chain connects TRBV18 to TRBJ2-7, with a tentative D call TRBD1 (6 bases). The CDR3 spans 15 residues. Germline V lookup: CDR1 KGHSH, CDR2 LQKENI. The ends were cut back, 3 bases at V and 3 bases at J, with 15 bases in the middle. The CDR3 nucleotides read TGTGCCAGCTCACCGGGGCAGGGGTCCCTCTACGAGCAGTACTTC. Translated: CASSPGQGSLYEQYF.

The V call is TRBV5-1, the J call TRBJ1-3, with 8 positions matching TRBD1. Germline CDR1 reads SGHRS; CDR2 reads YFSETQ. The CDR3 contains 15 residues. With 5 bases clipped from V and 3 bases from J, the junction kept 7 bases outside the gene matches. CDR3 DNA: TGCGCCAGCAGGTCGACAGGGGCTTTTGGAAACACCATATATTTT. It specifies CASRSTGAFGNTIYF.

Details on this clone: This sample includes further DNA sequences coding for the same CDR3. The chain recombines TRBV27 with TRBJ1-4; D unresolved. V was cut by 2 bases and J by 2 bases, with 6 bases left in between. Germline V gene sequence: CDR1 MNHEY, CDR2 SMNVEV (reference sequence). CDR3 length: 14 amino acids. This chain's CDR3 is CASSLMRTNEKLFF. The CDR3 DNA reads TGTGCCAGCAGTTTAATGCGTACTAATGAAAAACTGTTTTTT.

J is TRBJ2-7 and V is TRBV11-2; 7 bases agree with TRBD2. This CDR3 has 16 residues. Germline lookup yields CDR1 SGHAT and CDR2 FQNNGV. The trim removed 6 bases at V and 3 bases at J, leaving 14 bases unmatched. CDR3 DNA: TGTGCCAGCAGTTACCGGCGGGAGACACAGCACTACGAGCAGTACTTC. It specifies CASSYRRETQHYEQYF.

The V and J genes are TRBV14 and TRBJ1-6; tentative D call: TRBD1 (6 bases). The V gene lost 0 bases and the J gene lost 7 bases, with 13 bases spanning the gap. Germline CDR1 reads SGHDN; CDR2 reads FVKESK. This CDR3 comprises 16 residues. CDR3 nucleotide sequence: TGTGCCAGCAGCCAAGACGGGGGGGCCCGAAATTCACCCCTCCACTTT. Translating it yields CASSQDGGARNSPLHF.

This chain joins TRBV4-1 and TRBJ2-1; 8 bases fit TRBD1. Looked up from germline, CDR1 is MGHRA and CDR2 is YSYEKL. The CDR3 runs to 17 residues. Trimming took 0 bases from V and 5 from J; bases not matched to a gene: 9. Written as DNA, the CDR3 is TGCGCCAGCAGCCAAGAAATATGCAGGGGGCTTCACAATGAGCAGTTCTTC. It encodes CASSQEICRGLHNEQFF.